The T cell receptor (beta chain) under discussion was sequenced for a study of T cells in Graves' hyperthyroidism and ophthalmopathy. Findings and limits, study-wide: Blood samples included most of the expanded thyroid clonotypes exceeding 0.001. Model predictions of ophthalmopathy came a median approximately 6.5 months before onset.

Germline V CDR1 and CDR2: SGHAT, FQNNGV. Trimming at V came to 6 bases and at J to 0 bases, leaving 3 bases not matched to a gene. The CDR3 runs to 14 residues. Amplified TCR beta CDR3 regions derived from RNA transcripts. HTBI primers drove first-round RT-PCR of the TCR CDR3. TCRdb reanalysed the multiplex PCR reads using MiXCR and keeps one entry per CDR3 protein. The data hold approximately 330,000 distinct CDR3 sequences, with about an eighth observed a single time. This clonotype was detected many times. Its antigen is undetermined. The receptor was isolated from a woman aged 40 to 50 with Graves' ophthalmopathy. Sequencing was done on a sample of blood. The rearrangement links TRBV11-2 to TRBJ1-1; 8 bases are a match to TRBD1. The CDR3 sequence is CASREQGVNTEAFF. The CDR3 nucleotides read TGTGCCAGCAGGGAACAGGGGGTGAACACTGAAGCTTTCTTT. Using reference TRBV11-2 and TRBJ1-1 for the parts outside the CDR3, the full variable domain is EAGVAQSPRYKIIEKRQSVAFWCNPISGHATLYWYQQILGQGPKLLIQFQNNGVVDDSQLPKDRFSAERLKGVDSTLKIQPAKLEDSAVYLCASREQGVNTEAFFGQGTRLTVV.